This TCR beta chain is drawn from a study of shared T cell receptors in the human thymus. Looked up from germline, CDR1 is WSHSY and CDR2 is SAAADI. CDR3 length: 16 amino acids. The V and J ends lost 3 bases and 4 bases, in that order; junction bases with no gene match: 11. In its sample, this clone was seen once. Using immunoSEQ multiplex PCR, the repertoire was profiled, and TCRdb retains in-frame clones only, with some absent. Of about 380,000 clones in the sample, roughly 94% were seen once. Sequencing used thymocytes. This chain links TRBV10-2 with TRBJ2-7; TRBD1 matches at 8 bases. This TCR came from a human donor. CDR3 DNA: TGCGCCAGCAGTGAATCTCGCGCAGGGGGCCGGTACGAGCAGTACTTC. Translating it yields CASSESRAGGRYEQYF.